This T cell receptor beta chain originates from a study of shared clonotypes between healthy human individuals. Overall study: Per donor, CD8 memory used one plate, CD8 naive used two, CD4 memory used three and CD4 naive used three. General observations from the study: The generation probabilities recorded for non-shared clonotypes fell below those of clonotypes shared by all four donors. Four donors held 4.5% to 5% of naive CD4 clonotypes in common.

For this clone: Its matching antigen is unknown.

For each subset, genomic DNA was distributed in equal portions over several immunoSEQ plates. Only in-frame clones appear in the TCRdb table, and some are missing; sequencing was by immunoSEQ multiplex PCR. The sample includes around 2.1 million clones, 93% seen only once; the top ten take 1.5% to 2%. In the naive CD8 group, cells lacked CD45RO and were positively selected for CCR7, so terminally differentiated effector memory CD45RA+ cells were left out. This receptor was taken from a man between 18 and 35 years old in good health. Some clones in this sample may be carry-over from other donors' samples. The material sequenced was naive CD8+ T cells from PBMCs.

CDR3 loop: CASSAGRTFWNEQFF. The CDR3 DNA reads as TGTGCCAGCAGTGCTGGGCGGACCTTCTGGAATGAGCAGTTCTTC. The V and J genes are TRBV6-4 and TRBJ2-1; D unresolved. V lost 4 bases, J lost 7 bases, and 17 bases lay in between. Germline V gene data show CDR1 as MRHNA and CDR2 as SNTAGT. This CDR3 is 15 amino acids long.